Presented here are 31 T cell receptor beta chains from one specimen sequenced in a study of T cell responses to AZD1222 COVID-19 vaccine. Produced via immunoSEQ multiplex PCR; TCRdb's table is partial and in-frame only. The sample carries about 150,000 clones, about 90% recorded once. Sequences were derived from peripheral blood, sampled on day 0 of AZD1222 vaccination. The source of these receptors is an adult in good health.

The chain has TRBV6-5 and TRBJ1-1, with 7 bases identical to TRBD1. The junction had 7 bases not matched to a gene; V was cut back by 6 bases and J by 0 bases. The CDR3 has 15 amino acids. Germline CDR1 MNHEY, CDR2 SVGAGI. The CDR3 coding sequence is TGTGCCAGCAGCCCCTACAGGGGTATGAACACTGAAGCTTTCTTT. This gives the protein CASSPYRGMNTEAFF.

The gene calls are TRBV7-5 and TRBJ2-5. TRBV7-5 is reported as a pseudogene. The CDR3 runs to 15 residues. The CDR3 region is CARRVRVGGGETQYF. CDR3 sequence (DNA): TGTGCCAGAAGAGTAAGAGTGGGGGGCGGAGAGACCCAGTACTTC.

The table lists this clone with a few counts. This chain uses TRBV5-4 with TRBJ1-6; 8 bases align to TRBD1. Germline V gene data show CDR1 as SGHNT and CDR2 as YYREEE (reference sequence). The J segment lost 9 bases and the V segment lost 2 bases, leaving 7 bases of the junction unmatched. The CDR3 runs to 15 residues. CDR3 sequence reads: CASSLGQGAFSPLHF. The CDR3 nucleotides read TGTGCCAGCAGCTTAGGTCAGGGGGCGTTTTCACCCCTCCACTTT.

This clone was observed once. The rearrangement uses TRBV14 and TRBJ2-1; 13 positions match TRBD2. The CDR3 has 17 amino acids. Germline V CDR1 and CDR2: SGHDN, FVKESK. The J segment lost 4 bases and the V segment lost 4 bases, leaving 7 bases of the junction unmatched. As DNA, the CDR3 is TGTGCCAGCAGCCTAGGTGGGACTAGCGGGACGTACAATGAGCAGTTCTTC. As protein: CASSLGGTSGTYNEQFF. Using reference TRBV14 and TRBJ2-1 for the parts outside the CDR3, the full variable domain is EAGVTQFPSHSVIEKGQTVTLRCDPISGHDNLYWYRRVMGKEIKFLLHFVKESKQDESGMPNNRFLAERTGGTYSTLKVQPAELEDSGVYFCASSLGGTSGTYNEQFFGPGTRLTVL.

For the CDR3, the DNA is TGTGCCAGCAGCTCAAACGGACATTTGGGGTACAATGAGCAGTTCTTC. The encoded protein is CASSSNGHLGYNEQFF. The chain is built from TRBV5-6 and TRBJ2-1, with D perhaps matching TRBD1 (5 bases). Trimming took off 3 bases at V and 4 bases at J, with 17 bases between the two ends. The CDR3 totals 16 residues. The germline V gene encodes CDR1 SGHDT and CDR2 YYEEEE.

The V and J genes are TRBV6-6 and TRBJ1-1; D not resolved. CDR1 and CDR2 from the germline V gene are MNHNY and SVGAGI (reference sequence). The V end lost 8 bases, the J end lost 5 bases, and 15 bases lay between the germline ends. There are 13 residues in the CDR3. This chain's CDR3 is CASSRVLRTEAFF. The CDR3 DNA follows: TGTGCCAGCTCCCGGGTCCTTAGAACTGAAGCTTTCTTT.

The chain links TRBV7-2 to TRBJ1-3; D uncertain. V was clipped by 0 bases and J by 0 bases, with 3 bases between them. CDR1 SGHTA and CDR2 FQGNSA come from the germline V gene. The CDR3 runs to 14 residues. The chain's CDR3 is CASSLASSGNTIYF. The CDR3 region has the DNA TGTGCCAGCAGCTTAGCCAGCTCTGGAAACACCATATATTTT.

This rearrangement joins TRBV28 to TRBJ2-1; D is uncertain. CDR3 size: 12 residues. Trimming left V 5 bases short and J 3 bases short, with 5 bases between. In germline, CDR1 is MDHEN, CDR2 SYDVKM. CDR3 sequence (DNA): TGTGCCAGCAGTGGCAGCTACAATGAGCAGTTCTTC. Its translation: CASSGSYNEQFF.

The V and J genes are TRBV7-8 and TRBJ2-3, with 7 bases identical to TRBD2. Germline loops: CDR1 SGHVS, CDR2 FQNEAQ. With V trimmed by 3 bases and J by 0 bases, 6 bases remained unmatched. The CDR3 is 16 amino acids. CDR3 coding DNA: TGTGCCAGCAGCTTTCCTAGCGGCACTAGCACAGATACGCAGTATTTT. It yields the protein CASSFPSGTSTDTQYF.

V and J are TRBV6-5 and TRBJ1-2, with TRBD1 identical over 8 bases. The CDR3 is 13 amino acids. Germline assignment: CDR1 MNHEY and CDR2 SVGAGI. The V and J ends lost 6 bases and 4 bases, in that order; junction bases with no gene match: 4. CDR3 in amino acids: CASRPDRGYGYTF. The DNA for the CDR3 is TGTGCCAGCAGACCAGACAGGGGCTATGGCTACACCTTC.

The chain couples TRBV2 to TRBJ1-5; 7 nucleotides match TRBD1. CDR3 size: 18 residues. The V gene end was trimmed by 5 bases and the J gene end by 4 bases; junction bases not matched to a gene: 17. CDR1 and CDR2 from the germline V gene are SNHLY and FYNNEI. CDR3 amino acids: CASSRGAGGPSENQPQHF. In DNA, the CDR3 is TGTGCCAGCAGTAGGGGGGCAGGGGGGCCTTCCGAGAATCAGCCCCAGCATTTT.

The V gene is TRBV7-9, the J gene TRBJ1-1; perhaps TRBD1 as D (6 bases). Germline V gene lookup returns CDR1 SEHNR and CDR2 FQNEAQ (reference sequence). V lost 2 bases, J lost 7 bases, and 20 bases lay in between. The CDR3 spans 16 residues. The chain's CDR3 is CASSLPGAGAGGEAFF. The CDR3 DNA follows: TGTGCCAGCAGCTTACCGGGGGCGGGTGCTGGGGGTGAAGCTTTCTTT. Using reference TRBV7-9 and TRBJ1-1 for the parts outside the CDR3, the full variable domain is DTGVSQNPRHKITKRGQNVTFRCDPISEHNRLYWYRQTLGQGPEFLTYFQNEAQLEKSRLLSDRFSAERPKGSFSTLEIQRTEQGDSAMYLCASSLPGAGAGGEAFFGQGTRLTVV.

This chain connects TRBV28 to TRBJ2-7, with 11 nucleotides matching TRBD1. V shed 6 bases and J 5 bases; nucleotides not matched to a gene: 3. The CDR3 spans 13 residues. Germline CDR1 reads MDHEN; CDR2 reads SYDVKM. The CDR3 loop reads CASSRTGGHEQYF. The CDR3 DNA is TGTGCCAGCAGCCGGACAGGGGGCCACGAGCAGTACTTC.

This clone has a handful of counts. The chain carries TRBV7-2 and TRBJ2-7, with 13 bases aligning to TRBD2. The CDR3 spans 18 residues. Germline V gene lookup returns CDR1 SGHTA and CDR2 FQGNSA. The trim removed 2 bases at V and 3 bases at J, leaving 10 bases unmatched. CDR3 DNA sequence: TGTGCCAGCAGCTTATTGGCTGGACTAGCGGGAGTTGTCTACGAGCAGTACTTC. It yields the protein CASSLLAGLAGVVYEQYF. The full variable domain, rest sourced from reference TRBV7-2 and TRBJ2-7, is GAGVSQSPSNKVTEKGKDVELRCDPISGHTALYWYRQSLGQGLEFLIYFQGNSAPDKSGLPSDRFSAERTGGSVSTLTIQRTQQEDSAVYLCASSLLAGLAGVVYEQYFGPGTRLTVT.

The V call is TRBV7-9, the J call TRBJ1-2; 10 bases line up with TRBD1. V trimming: 1 base; J trimming: 4 bases; junction bases outside the gene matches: 12. Germline V gives CDR1 SEHNR, CDR2 FQNEAQ (reference sequence). The CDR3 has 18 amino acids. The CDR3 nucleotides are TGTGCCAGCAGCTTAGGGGGAGCGACAGGGGGCTCACCCTATGGCTACACCTTC. It codes for CASSLGGATGGSPYGYTF.

V is TRBV5-1 and J is TRBJ1-3; D not certain. Germline V lookup: CDR1 SGHRS, CDR2 YFSETQ. CDR3 length: 13 residues. Deletions cut 5 bases from V and 0 bases from J, with 6 bases between. CDR3 nucleotides: TGCGCCAGCAGGGGCACCTCTGGAAACACCATATATTTT. Its translation is CASRGTSGNTIYF.

The rearrangement uses TRBV2 and TRBJ1-5; perhaps TRBD1 as D (5 bases). The ends were cut back, 5 bases at V and 3 bases at J, with 14 bases in the middle. Germline V gives CDR1 SNHLY, CDR2 FYNNEI. This CDR3 region has 15 residues. CDR3 region: CASSPSGGYNQPQHF. CDR3 coding DNA: TGTGCCAGCAGTCCTAGTGGGGGATACAATCAGCCCCAGCATTTT. Full variable domain (missing parts from reference TRBV2 and TRBJ1-5): EPEVTQTPSHQVTQMGQEVILRCVPISNHLYFYWYRQILGQKVEFLVSFYNNEISEKSEIFDDQFSVERPDGSNFTLKIRSTKLEDSAMYFCASSPSGGYNQPQHFGDGTRLSIL.

The chain carries TRBV18 and TRBJ1-2; D gene uncertain. V lost 3 bases and J lost 5, with 10 bases in between. The CDR3 has 13 amino acids. CDR1 and CDR2 from the germline V gene are KGHSH and LQKENI. The CDR3, as DNA: TGTGCCAGCTCACCGAACAAAGAGTATGGCTACACCTTC. Protein sequence: CASSPNKEYGYTF.

The CDR3: CASSKTVGQGVLLSNQPQHF. DNA of the CDR3: TGTGCCAGCAGCAAGACGGTGGGACAGGGGGTGTTATTGAGCAATCAGCCCCAGCATTTT. The chain employs TRBV21-1 and TRBJ1-5; the table's D call, TRBD1, has no DNA check behind it. TRBV21-1 is a pseudogene locus. The CDR3 length is 20 residues.

The rearrangement uses TRBV21-1 and TRBJ2-7. TRBV21-1 is designated a pseudogene. CDR3 length: 12 amino acids. The CDR3: CASMERDYEQYF. The DNA of the CDR3 is TGTGCCAGCATGGAAAGGGACTACGAGCAGTACTTC.

V is TRBV6-4 and J is TRBJ1-2; 7 bases line up with TRBD1. The germline CDR1 and CDR2 sequences are MRHNA and SNTAGT. The ends lost 6 bases at V and 4 bases at J; junction bases unmatched: 8. This CDR3 is 14 amino acids long. CDR3 region: CASSADRTFYGYTF. The CDR3 DNA follows: TGTGCCAGCAGCGCGGACAGGACGTTCTATGGCTACACCTTC.

This chain joins TRBV7-8 and TRBJ2-2; D possibly corresponds to TRBD1 (6 bases). In germline, CDR1 is SGHVS, CDR2 FQNEAQ. This CDR3 has 13 residues. The CDR3 spells CGAQGEITGELFF. CDR3 coding DNA: TGTGGGGCACAGGGAGAAATTACCGGGGAGCTGTTTTTT.

This chain links TRBV19 with TRBJ1-2; tentative D call: TRBD1 (5 bases). CDR3 length: 14 residues. The V and J ends lost 5 bases and 8 bases respectively, with 18 bases between them. From germline, CDR1 is LNHDA and CDR2 SQIVND (reference sequence). The CDR3 spells CASSARSDSRGYTF. Written as DNA, the CDR3 is TGTGCCAGTAGTGCCCGGAGCGACAGCAGGGGCTACACCTTC. The whole variable domain, remainder taken from reference TRBV19 and TRBJ1-2, is DGGITQSPKYLFRKEGQNVTLSCEQNLNHDAMYWYRQDPGQGLRLIYYSQIVNDFQKGDIAEGYSVSREKKESFPLTVTSAQKNPTAFYLCASSARSDSRGYTFGSGTRLTVV.

This sequence joins TRBV30 and TRBJ2-1; 8 nucleotides line up with TRBD2. The CDR3 consists of 14 residues. The J segment lost 5 bases and the V segment lost 3 bases, leaving 6 bases of the junction unmatched. Germline values: CDR1 GTSNPN, CDR2 SVGIG (reference sequence). The CDR3 nucleotides read TGTGCCTGGAGCGGGCTAGCGGGTAACAATGAGCAGTTCTTC. Its protein is CAWSGLAGNNEQFF.

V gene TRBV27 combines with J gene TRBJ2-1; D is uncertain. Deletions cut 2 bases from V and 2 bases from J, with 10 bases between. CDR3 length: 15 amino acids. CDR1 and CDR2 from the germline V gene are MNHEY and SMNVEV (reference sequence). CDR3 DNA sequence: TGTGCCAGCAGTTTAGCAAGCGAGCCCTACAATGAGCAGTTCTTC. Residues: CASSLASEPYNEQFF.

The rearrangement uses TRBV30 and TRBJ1-2; TRBD1 might be the D (6 bases). This CDR3 has 16 amino acids. Germline V CDR1 and CDR2: GTSNPN, SVGIG (reference sequence). The V gene lost 0 bases and the J gene lost 6 bases, with 20 bases spanning the gap. In nucleotides, the CDR3 is TGTGCCTGGAGTGTGGGGGCCGGGTCTACCCCAAATGGCTACACCTTC. It translates to CAWSVGAGSTPNGYTF.

This chain connects TRBV4-1 to TRBJ2-3; D is possibly TRBD1 (6 bases). The CDR3 sequence is 14 residues long. Per germline, CDR1 MGHRA and CDR2 YSYEKL. The V and J ends lost 1 base and 4 bases respectively, with 9 bases between them. CDR3 amino acids: CASSQVGAPDTQYF. CDR3 in DNA: TGCGCCAGCAGCCAAGTGGGGGCCCCAGATACGCAGTATTTT.

DNA of the CDR3: TGTGCCAGCAGCCCCGATCGAGGACAGGGGACTTCTAACTATGGCTACACCTTC. Its translation is CASSPDRGQGTSNYGYTF. V and J are TRBV25-1 and TRBJ1-2, with 9 bases matching TRBD1. The CDR3 consists of 18 residues. With V trimmed by 6 bases and J by 0 bases, 14 bases remained unmatched. The V gene's germline CDR1 is MGHDK and CDR2 SYGVNS.

The chain uses TRBV19 and TRBJ2-7; 7 positions agree with TRBD2. V shed 3 bases and J 3 bases; nucleotides not matched to a gene: 11. Germline lookup yields CDR1 LNHDA and CDR2 SQIVND (reference sequence). The CDR3 runs to 16 residues. CDR3 residues: CASSMPGRDSLYEQYF. CDR3 bases: TGTGCCAGTAGTATGCCGGGGAGGGACTCCCTCTACGAGCAGTACTTC. Complete variable domain (other parts from reference TRBV19 and TRBJ2-7): DGGITQSPKYLFRKEGQNVTLSCEQNLNHDAMYWYRQDPGQGLRLIYYSQIVNDFQKGDIAEGYSVSREKKESFPLTVTSAQKNPTAFYLCASSMPGRDSLYEQYFGPGTRLTVT.

This chain uses TRBV12-3 or TRBV12-4 with TRBJ2-3; D gene uncertain. The V end lost 1 base, the J end lost 8 bases, and 7 bases lay between the germline ends. There are 12 residues in the CDR3. The chain's CDR3 is CASSLGEGTQYF. The CDR3 bases are TGTGCCAGCAGTTTAGGGGAAGGTACGCAGTATTTT.

In this sample, this clone turned up once. This chain connects TRBV19 to TRBJ2-7; 8 bases match TRBD1. The CDR3 runs 13 residues. Germline lookup yields CDR1 LNHDA and CDR2 SQIVND (reference sequence). V gave up 8 bases and J gave up 0 bases; unmatched junction bases: 3. The CDR3 DNA is TGTGCCAGTTGGGACAGGAGCTCCTACGAGCAGTACTTC. Protein sequence: CASWDRSSYEQYF.